The entry that follows covers one T cell receptor beta chain sequence. What it binds is unknown. This sample was taken from a study of T cells after yellow fever vaccination. Overall study: Some fractions had low cell numbers, and these were prepared with SMART-Seq v4 Ultra Low Input.

They built TCR cDNA with 5'RACE template switching, a step that put in a universal primer site and UMIs. TCRdb reanalysed the 5' RACE reads using MiXCR and keeps one entry per CDR3 protein. The sample gives about 300,000 distinct CDR3 sequences, 7.5% to 9.5% of which show up once; around 3.3% is in the top ten. The CDR3 is made up of 13 amino acids. Germline V CDR1 and CDR2: MNHEY, SVGEGT. J lost 14 bases, V lost 2 bases, and 8 bases had no gene match. Whole-study results and caveats: FACS-sorted repertoires could contain abundant clonotypes contaminating from the bulk population. The study re-detected most primary-vaccination clones after the booster (96% CD4, around 89% CD8).

The TCR comes from a man between 18 and 29 years old who received the YFV17D yellow fever vaccine. The input for sequencing was CD4+ T cells sorted from PBMCs, taken 5 days after the yellow fever booster vaccination. The rearrangement links TRBV6-2 or TRBV6-3 to TRBJ2-3; 9 nucleotides agree with TRBD1. In DNA, the CDR3 is TGTGCCAGCAGTTACCCGCCCGGGACAGGGTTGTATTTT. This translates into CASSYPPGTGLYF.